This T cell receptor beta chain originates from a study of blood T cell repertoires in COVID-19. Study as a whole: There were acute and convalescent COVID-19 samples, and they came from the United States, Italy and Spain. PBMCs, B-cell-depleted T cells, or T cells were the source of the cDNA or gDNA that made up the material.

Authors' processing steps: By means of reference gene primer amplification, nucleated cell counts were estimated. The repertoire was sequenced with immunoSEQ multiplex PCR; TCRdb's copy has only in-frame clones and lacks some. From that table come the V and J calls and clone size; the DNA was used to work out D and trimming. The table lists 110,000 or so clones, around 78% of them singletons. The germline V gene has CDR1 MNHEY and CDR2 SVGAGI. This CDR3 has 13 amino acids. For this clone: Relative to the germline gene, one junction end is altered; a read error may explain this.

The V gene is TRBV6-5, the J gene TRBJ2-1, with D perhaps matching TRBD2 (6 bases). The sequenced sample was peripheral blood. This sequence was found in a woman aged 55 to 70 with acute or convalescent COVID-19. CDR3 DNA: TGCGGGAGCCGGTCGACTACCTACAATGAGCAGTTCTTC. Protein: CGSRSTTYNEQFF.